This TCR beta chain originates from a study of OX40 agonist ivuxolimab in advanced cancers. Describing the broader study: The costimulatory receptor OX40 (CD134) was targeted by ivuxolimab, a fully human IgG2 agonistic monoclonal antibody. Intravenous ivuxolimab was administered to patients every 2 weeks at six dose levels: 0.01, 0.1, 0.3, 1.5, 3 and 10 mg/kg. Of the roughly 51 patients in dose escalation, about 19 had hepatocellular carcinoma, approximately 15 had melanoma, 9 had renal cell carcinoma and 9 had head and neck cancer. In the dose-escalation cohort, 82.7% of patients were male, and the mean age was approximately 60 years with a range of about 20 to 80. Patients were allowed to have had prior anti-PD-1, anti-PD-L1 or anti-CTLA-4 therapy, and around 40% of the dose-escalation patients had previously received checkpoint inhibitors. Partial responses occurred in three dose-escalation patients: two with cutaneous melanoma and one with hepatocellular carcinoma. Peripheral TCRbeta sequencing was intended to test whether TCR sequence diversity was altered and clonal T-cell expansion was caused by ivuxolimab. The paper covers the monotherapy dose-escalation part of the phase I ivuxolimab trial, which included N of about 50 patients. Findings and caveats that apply to the study as a whole: At doses of 0.1 to 3.0 mg/kg, clonal expansion of both CD4+ and CD8+ T cells in blood was seen between baseline and week 6. After ivuxolimab, CD8+ T cells had more expanded clones than CD4+ T cells on average. Low levels of normalized T-cell clonal expansion were also seen in some patients who did not respond. The antigen specificity of the clonally expanded peripheral T cells was not determined. Partial responders in the 0.1-3.0 mg/kg groups had among the lowest normalized peripheral clonal expansion, especially among CD8+ T cells.

Remarks on this clone: No antigen is known for it. Base-call qualities are not available, and no considerably larger clone is one nucleotide away.

Including cysteine and phenylalanine, the CDR3 has 15 amino acids. Of all the DNA, just the CDR3 is kept, 45 bases in frame from base 1. From the germline V gene, CDR1 is SGDLS and CDR2 is YYNGEE. V trim: 6 bases; J trim: 1 base; unmatched bases: 4. Patients with autoimmune disease history or receiving systemic immunosuppression were excluded from the trial. Peripheral blood for TCR sequencing was drawn from every dose cohort at baseline, at cycle 4 day 1 and at cycle 7 day 1. Samples came from an open-label, multicenter, first-in-human phase I dose-escalation trial of ivuxolimab. The trial enrolled adults with locally advanced or metastatic head and neck squamous cell, hepatocellular, melanoma or renal cell carcinoma. Before TCR sequencing, CD4+ and CD8+ T cells were separately sorted from peripheral blood. To sequence the TCRbeta CDR3 region, genomic DNA was isolated from the sorted cells. TCRbeta CDR3 regions were sequenced using the immunoSEQ Assay. Held by TCRdb, this immuneACCESS table contains in-frame sequences only and omits some clones. Under half of the omission traces to an unresolved V gene where checked; the cause of the rest is unknown. The sample profile shows more than 50,000 clones; around 84% of them were found once. About 4% of the sample comes from the top ten.

This clonotype was obtained from an adult with an advanced solid tumor such as melanoma, head and neck, liver or kidney cancer. The chain was built from TRBV9 and TRBJ2-6; 7 nucleotides in the junction match TRBD1. This specimen was CD4+ or CD8+ T cells sorted from blood, taken in a trial of the OX40 agonist ivuxolimab. This receptor carries the CDR3 CASKQGTSGANVLTF. The nucleotide sequence is TGTGCCAGCAAACAGGGGACATCTGGGGCCAACGTCCTGACTTTC.